This TCR beta chain comes out of a study of human T cells and chemical hapten exposure. Looking at the study overall: Minor volume differences among pooled libraries chiefly drove per-sample TCR yield variation.

TCRdb reprocessed the RACE reads with MiXCR, giving one entry per CDR3 protein. The sample lists 180,000 or so distinct CDR3 sequences, approximately 20% seen once, with roughly 6.7% in the top ten. Germline V gene sequence: CDR1 SEHNR, CDR2 FQNEAQ (reference sequence). The CDR3 length is 14 residues. The germline V and J ends were trimmed by 4 bases and 3 bases, with 9 bases remaining between them. Time point denoted: patch test 1, 2 weeks after DPC sensitization. Specified treatment: therapeutic diphenylcyclopropenone sensitization with weekly scalp DPC. This clonotype was picked up many times. The antigen is undetermined. Whole-study findings and limits: Expanded TCRs showed more large CDR3 clusters than pre-sensitization or healthy control sets. DPC sensitization left the count of TCRs above 1 in 1000 unchanged.

The specimen was whole blood, collected in connection with sensitization to the hapten diphenylcyclopropenone (DPC). The chain combines TRBV7-9 with TRBJ1-4; weak D call: TRBD1 (5 bases). The receptor comes from a woman aged 50 to 60 with alopecia areata. Some clones in this sample may be carry-over from other donors' samples. CDR3: CASSSKGPNEKLFF. CDR3 nucleotides: TGTGCCAGCAGCTCCAAGGGACCTAATGAAAAACTGTTTTTT.